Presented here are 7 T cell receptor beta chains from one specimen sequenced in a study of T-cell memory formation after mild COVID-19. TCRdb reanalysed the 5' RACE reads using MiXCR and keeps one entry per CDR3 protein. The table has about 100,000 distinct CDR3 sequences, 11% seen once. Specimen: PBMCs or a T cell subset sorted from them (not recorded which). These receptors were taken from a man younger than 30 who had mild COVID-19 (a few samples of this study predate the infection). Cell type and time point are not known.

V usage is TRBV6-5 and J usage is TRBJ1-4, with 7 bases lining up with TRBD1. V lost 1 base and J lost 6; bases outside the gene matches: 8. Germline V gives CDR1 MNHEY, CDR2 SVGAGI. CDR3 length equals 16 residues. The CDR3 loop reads CASSYFPSTGHEKLFF. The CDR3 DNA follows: TGTGCCAGCAGTTACTTCCCATCGACAGGGCATGAAAAACTGTTTTTT.

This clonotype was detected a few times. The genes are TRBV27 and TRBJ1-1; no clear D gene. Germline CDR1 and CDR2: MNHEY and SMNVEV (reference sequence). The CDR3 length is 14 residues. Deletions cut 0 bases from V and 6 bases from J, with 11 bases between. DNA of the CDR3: TGTGCCAGCAGTTTATCGGGGTCAGGCCCTGAAGCTTTCTTT. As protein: CASSLSGSGPEAFF.

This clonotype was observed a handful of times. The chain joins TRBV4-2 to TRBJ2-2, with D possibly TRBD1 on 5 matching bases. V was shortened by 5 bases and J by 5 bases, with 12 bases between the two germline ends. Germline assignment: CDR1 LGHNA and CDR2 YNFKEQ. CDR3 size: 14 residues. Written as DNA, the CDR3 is TGTGCCAGCAGCTATTTAGGGGAAACCGGGGAGCTGTTTTTT. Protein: CASSYLGETGELFF.

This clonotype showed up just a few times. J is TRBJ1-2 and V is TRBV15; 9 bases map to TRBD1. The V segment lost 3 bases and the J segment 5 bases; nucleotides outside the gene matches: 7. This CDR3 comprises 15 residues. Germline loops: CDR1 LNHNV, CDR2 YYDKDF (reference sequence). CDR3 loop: CATSRRDREIYGYTF. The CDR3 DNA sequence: TGTGCCACCAGCAGGCGGGACAGGGAGATATATGGCTACACCTTC.

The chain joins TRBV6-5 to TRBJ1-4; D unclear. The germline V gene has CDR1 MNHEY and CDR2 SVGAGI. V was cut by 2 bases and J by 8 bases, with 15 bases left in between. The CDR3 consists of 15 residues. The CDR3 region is CASSYGKGGNEKLFF. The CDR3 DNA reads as TGTGCCAGCAGTTACGGGAAGGGCGGGAACGAAAAACTGTTTTTT.

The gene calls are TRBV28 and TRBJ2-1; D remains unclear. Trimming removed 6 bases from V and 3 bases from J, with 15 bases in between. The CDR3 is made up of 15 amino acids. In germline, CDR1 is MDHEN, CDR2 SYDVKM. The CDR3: CASRDPVPGYNEQFF. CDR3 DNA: TGTGCCAGCAGGGATCCCGTGCCTGGCTACAATGAGCAGTTCTTC. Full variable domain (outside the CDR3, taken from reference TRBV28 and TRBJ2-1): DVKVTQSSRYLVKRTGEKVFLECVQDMDHENMFWYRQDPGLGLRLIYFSYDVKMKEKGDIPEGYSVSREKKERFSLILESASTNQTSMYLCASRDPVPGYNEQFFGPGTRLTVL.

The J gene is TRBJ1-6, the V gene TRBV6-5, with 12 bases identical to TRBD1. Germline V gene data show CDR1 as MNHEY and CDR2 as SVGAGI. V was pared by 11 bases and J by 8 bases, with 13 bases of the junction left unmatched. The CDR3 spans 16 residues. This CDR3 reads CAGTGDRGRIDSPLHF. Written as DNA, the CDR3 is TGTGCCGGCACGGGGGACAGGGGGCGAATAGATTCACCCCTCCACTTT.